The clone carrying this TCR beta chain appeared a single time. The data belong to a study of T-cell reconstitution after alpha-beta-depleted transplantation in children. Germline assignment: CDR1 LNHDA and CDR2 SQIVND (reference sequence). The CDR3 length is 15 residues. Trimming removed 5 bases from V and 2 bases from J, with 13 bases in between. The TCRbeta library incorporated unique molecular identifiers. TCRdb analysed the PCR reads with MiXCR anew, one entry per CDR3 protein. Of hundreds of thousands of distinct CDR3 sequences in the sample, about 30% are singletons; the top ten hold 2% to 3%. This receptor was obtained from a human donor who donated a stem cell graft to a child with aplastic anemia. The source material was PBMCs from the stem cell graft donor, sampled from the stem cell graft. J is TRBJ1-5 and V is TRBV19, with D possibly being TRBD1 (5 bases). DNA for the CDR3: TGTGCCAGTAGTTCGCAGGGAGGTGGCAATCAGCCCCAGCATTTT. It is translated as CASSSQGGGNQPQHF.